Below, 18 T cell receptor beta chains from the same sample are listed, as sequenced in a study of blood T cells in healthy people across ages. A J-beta primer mix and a sample-barcoded 5' primer were used in a second PCR of roughly 6 to 12 cycles. TCRdb re-derived calls from the 5' RACE reads in MiXCR, one entry per CDR3 protein. The sample has fewer than 700,000 distinct CDR3 sequences, less than 60% seen once. Material for sequencing was blood. Receptor source: a man of 80 years or more in good health.

The rearrangement uses TRBV24-1 and TRBJ2-7; D might be TRBD2 (5 bases). This CDR3 is built from 14 residues. V lost 3 bases to trimming and J lost 0 bases, with 8 bases between them. CDR1 KGHDR and CDR2 SFDVKD come from the germline V gene. Written as DNA, the CDR3 is TGTGCCACCAGTGATAAGCGGAGCTCCTACGAGCAGTACTTC. Residues: CATSDKRSSYEQYF.

This clonotype was recorded many times. J is TRBJ2-1 and V is TRBV20-1, with D unresolved. The length of the CDR3 is 13 residues. CDR1 is DFQATT, CDR2 SNEGSKA, per germline (reference sequence). V was trimmed by 4 bases and J by 5 bases, leaving 12 bases between them. The CDR3 region has the DNA TGCAGTGCTAAAGTTTGGAGCGACAATGAGCAGTTCTTC. Protein product: CSAKVWSDNEQFF.

The chain recombines TRBV20-1 with TRBJ2-5; TRBD1 is a possible D gene (6 bases). The germline V and J ends were trimmed by 4 bases and 3 bases, with 9 bases remaining between them. From germline, CDR1 is DFQATT and CDR2 SNEGSKA (reference sequence). The CDR3 covers 12 residues. The CDR3 is CSATWTEETQYF. CDR3 sequence (DNA): TGCAGTGCTACTTGGACAGAAGAGACCCAGTACTTC.

The gene calls are TRBV20-1 and TRBJ2-7; no firm D call. Trimming cost V 0 bases and J 2 bases, with 2 bases left between them. CDR3 length: 11 residues. CDR1 and CDR2 from the germline V gene are DFQATT and SNEGSKA (reference sequence). The CDR3 coding sequence is TGCAGTGCTAGAGATGCCTACGAGCAGTACTTC. Amino acid sequence: CSARDAYEQYF.

J is TRBJ1-6 and V is TRBV20-1, with 9 bases lining up with TRBD1. The CDR3 contains 13 residues. V was clipped by 6 bases and J by 10 bases; unmatched bases: 7. Germline CDR1 DFQATT, CDR2 SNEGSKA (reference sequence). The CDR3 spells CSAQDRGASPLHF. The CDR3 region has the DNA TGCAGTGCACAGGACAGGGGAGCGTCACCCCTCCACTTT.

The chain links TRBV11-3 to TRBJ2-1; TRBD1 matches 8 bases. CDR1 SGHNT and CDR2 YENEEA come from the germline V gene. V trimming: 5 bases; J trimming: 2 bases; junction bases outside the gene matches: 5. The CDR3 loop spans 15 amino acids. CDR3 sequence: CASSRRQGPYNEQFF. The CDR3 DNA is TGTGCCAGCAGCCGGAGACAGGGGCCCTACAATGAGCAGTTCTTC. Variable domain in full (rest from reference TRBV11-3 and TRBJ2-1): EAGVVQSPRYKIIEKKQPVAFWCNPISGHNTLYWYLQNLGQGPELLIRYENEEAVDDSQLPKDRFSAERLKGVDSTLKIQPAELGDSAVYLCASSRRQGPYNEQFFGPGTRLTVL.

The genes are TRBV5-1 and TRBJ2-5; D is perhaps TRBD1 (5 bases). Deletions cut 0 bases from V and 3 bases from J, with 9 bases between. The CDR3 length is 14 residues. Germline-derived CDR1 and CDR2 are SGHRS and YFSETQ. The CDR3 spells CASSLGNRKETQYF. The DNA of the CDR3 is TGCGCCAGCAGCTTGGGTAACAGGAAAGAGACCCAGTACTTC.

This clonotype was picked up a small number of times. V is TRBV2 and J is TRBJ2-3; 13 nucleotides agree with TRBD2. Losses at the gene ends were 7 bases for V and 2 bases for J; bases not matched to a gene: 3. Germline loops: CDR1 SNHLY, CDR2 FYNNEI. The CDR3 sequence is 15 residues long. The chain's CDR3 is CASKGLAGITDTQYF. The CDR3, as DNA: TGTGCCAGCAAGGGACTAGCGGGGATCACAGATACGCAGTATTTT.

The rearrangement joins TRBV29-1 to TRBJ2-7; D gene ambiguous. CDR1 and CDR2 from the germline V gene are SQVTM and ANQGSEA. Trimming shortened V by 7 bases and J by 6 bases, and 16 bases separated the two germline ends. This CDR3 region has 12 residues. CDR3 amino acids: CSASVGWGEQYF. Here the CDR3 DNA reads TGCAGCGCCTCTGTGGGATGGGGCGAGCAGTACTTC.

This clonotype was seen a handful of times. The CDR3 loop is CASSPRLAEQFF. The DNA for the CDR3 is TGTGCCAGCAGCCCAAGACTAGCAGAGCAGTTCTTC. The rearrangement links TRBV7-2 to TRBJ2-1; 7 nucleotides match TRBD2. Germline lookup yields CDR1 SGHTA and CDR2 FQGNSA. The CDR3 extends over 12 amino acids. Losses at the gene ends were 5 bases for V and 10 bases for J; bases not matched to a gene: 5.

The rearrangement uses TRBV30 and TRBJ1-6; 7 positions match TRBD1. The CDR3 runs to 12 residues. Germline V gene lookup returns CDR1 GTSNPN and CDR2 SVGIG (reference sequence). V was clipped by 3 bases and J by 9 bases; unmatched bases: 2. The CDR3 nucleotides are TGTGCCTGGAGCTCAGGGGGTTCACCCCTCCACTTT. Its translation is CAWSSGGSPLHF.

This clonotype was recorded at least ten times. The chain joins TRBV10-3 to TRBJ2-1, with 8 bases that match TRBD2. V gave up 6 bases and J gave up 5 bases; unmatched junction bases: 9. This CDR3 is built from 15 residues. Per the germline V gene, CDR1 is ENHRY and CDR2 is SYGVKD. CDR3 region: CAIRAEPLADNEQFF. For the CDR3, the DNA is TGTGCCATCAGGGCCGAGCCACTAGCGGACAATGAGCAGTTCTTC.

This clonotype was observed many times. The chain uses TRBV6-5 and TRBJ2-7; D not certain. Germline V gene sequence: CDR1 MNHEY, CDR2 SVGAGI. The CDR3 has 14 residues. V was pared by 5 bases and J by 0 bases, with 11 bases between. The CDR3 DNA follows: TGTGCCAGCAGTGGTGGCTGGAGCTCCTACGAGCAGTACTTC. This sequence encodes CASSGGWSSYEQYF.

V is TRBV20-1 and J is TRBJ2-2, with D unclear. In germline, CDR1 is DFQATT, CDR2 SNEGSKA (reference sequence). V lost 4 bases to trimming and J lost 4 bases, with 13 bases between them. The CDR3 runs to 14 residues. CDR3 protein: CSAKSAASTGELFF. The CDR3 DNA is TGCAGTGCTAAGTCTGCAGCTAGCACCGGGGAGCTGTTTTTT.

This clonotype has more than one count but fewer than ten. The chain has TRBV29-1 and TRBJ1-2, with 9 bases identical to TRBD1. V dropped 6 bases and J dropped 8; count of bases not matched to a gene: 10. Per the germline V gene, CDR1 is SQVTM and CDR2 is ANQGSEA. There are 13 residues in the CDR3. The CDR3 protein is CSVDPTGGAGYTF. The CDR3 bases are TGCAGCGTCGATCCAACAGGGGGCGCGGGCTACACCTTC.

This chain uses TRBV7-2 with TRBJ1-1; 8 bases agree with TRBD1. The trim removed 2 bases at V and 10 bases at J, leaving 6 bases unmatched. This CDR3 spans 13 amino acids. The germline V gene encodes CDR1 SGHTA and CDR2 FQGNSA. The CDR3 protein is CASSLSRGQAAFF. Here the CDR3 DNA reads TGTGCCAGCAGCTTAAGCAGGGGACAGGCAGCTTTCTTT.

This rearrangement joins TRBV12-3 or TRBV12-4 to TRBJ2-7, with 7 bases matching TRBD1. The J segment lost 3 bases and the V segment lost 4 bases, leaving 6 bases of the junction unmatched. This CDR3 is 14 amino acids long. CDR3 bases: TGTGCCAGCAGTTGGATCGGACAGGACTACGAGCAGTACTTC. The encoded protein is CASSWIGQDYEQYF.

V and J are TRBV12-3 or TRBV12-4 and TRBJ2-3, with 7 bases that match TRBD2. V shed 11 bases, J shed 4 bases, and the junction held 21 bases outside the gene matches. This CDR3 has 17 amino acids. CDR3 sequence: CAATDSGTRVTPDTQYF. CDR3 bases: TGTGCCGCCACCGACAGCGGGACGAGGGTGACCCCAGATACGCAGTATTTT.